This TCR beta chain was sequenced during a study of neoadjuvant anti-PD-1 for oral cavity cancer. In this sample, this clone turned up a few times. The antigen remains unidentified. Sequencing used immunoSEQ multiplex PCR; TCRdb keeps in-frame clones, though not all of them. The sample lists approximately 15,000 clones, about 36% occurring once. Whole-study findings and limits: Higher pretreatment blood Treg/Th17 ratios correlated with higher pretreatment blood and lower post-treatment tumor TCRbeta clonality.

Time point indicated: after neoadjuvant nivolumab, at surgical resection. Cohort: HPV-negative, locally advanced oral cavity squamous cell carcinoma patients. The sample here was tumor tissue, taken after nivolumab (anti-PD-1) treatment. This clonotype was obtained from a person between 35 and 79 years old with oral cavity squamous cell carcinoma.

The DNA of the CDR3 is TGTGCCAGCAGTGAGGAGGCCTACTCCTACAATGAGCAGTTCTTC. Protein sequence: CASSEEAYSYNEQFF. The chain uses TRBV2 and TRBJ2-1, with D perhaps matching TRBD2 (5 bases). V shed 3 bases and J shed 0 bases, with 9 bases lying between them. The germline V gene has CDR1 SNHLY and CDR2 FYNNEI. The CDR3 has 15 amino acids.